Presented here are 9 T cell receptor beta chains from one specimen sequenced in a study of HIV-infected patients and healthy controls. Reverse transcription used 450 to 500 ng RNA and constant-region primers for alpha and beta. Each of the alpha and beta chains got its own library through chain-specific third strand synthesis with indices. TCRdb reprocessed the 5' RACE reads via MiXCR and lists one record per CDR3 protein. The table shows thousands of distinct CDR3 sequences, with 7.4% occurring only once. Antiretroviral therapy had run roughly three months, about 14 weeks, before follow-up blood collection. The repertoire came from unfractionated whole blood and reflected all unsorted peripheral T cells. The sample in question was blood, obtained during antiretroviral therapy. The receptors shown here come from an adult with HIV infection.

In its sample, this clonotype ranks as medium-sized. The J gene is TRBJ1-1, the V gene TRBV5-6; the D gene is possibly TRBD1 (6 bases). Trimming pared 0 bases from V and 4 bases from J, leaving 10 bases between. The CDR3 runs 14 residues. CDR1 SGHDT and CDR2 YYEEEE come from the germline V gene. The CDR3 sequence is CASSLVGASTEAFF. The CDR3 coding sequence is TGTGCCAGCAGCTTGGTGGGGGCGAGCACTGAAGCTTTCTTT.

This clonotype is termed medium-sized. The rearrangement uses TRBV9 and TRBJ2-1; D might be TRBD2 (5 bases). The V end lost 0 bases, the J end lost 0 bases, and 7 bases lay between the germline ends. Per the germline V gene, CDR1 is SGDLS and CDR2 is YYNGEE. The CDR3 is 15 amino acids. CDR3 sequence reads: CASSVDGNSYNEQFF. The CDR3 nucleotides are TGTGCCAGCAGCGTAGACGGGAACTCCTACAATGAGCAGTTCTTC.

This clonotype was recorded at least ten times. The rearrangement joins TRBV12-3 or TRBV12-4 to TRBJ2-7, with 12 positions matching TRBD2. The CDR3 is 15 amino acids. The V gene end was trimmed by 7 bases and the J gene end by 3 bases; junction bases not matched to a gene: 7. The CDR3 bases are TGTGCCAGCACCCGTGGACTAGCGGGGAACTACGAGCAGTACTTC. It encodes CASTRGLAGNYEQYF.

Ten or more counts support this clonotype. The rearrangement links TRBV28 to TRBJ2-3; 10 bases map to TRBD2. The germline V gene encodes CDR1 MDHEN and CDR2 SYDVKM. The trim removed 1 base at V and 5 bases at J, leaving 9 bases unmatched. There are 17 residues in the CDR3. CDR3 amino acids: CASSLYFSGGGQDTQYF. The CDR3 DNA reads TGTGCCAGCAGTTTATACTTCAGCGGGGGGGGCCAAGATACGCAGTATTTT.

This clonotype was seen ten or more times. V usage is TRBV7-9 and J usage is TRBJ2-5, with 9 bases lining up with TRBD1. This CDR3 region has 14 residues. The germline V gene encodes CDR1 SEHNR and CDR2 FQNEAQ (reference sequence). Trimming at V came to 4 bases and at J to 4 bases, leaving 4 bases not matched to a gene. Here the CDR3 DNA reads TGTGCCAGCAGCTCCACAGGGGGCGCAGAGACCCAGTACTTC. It encodes CASSSTGGAETQYF.

By share, this clonotype ranks as medium-sized (0.01 to 0.1%). V gene TRBV5-1 combines with J gene TRBJ1-4; D not certain. The CDR3 extends over 17 amino acids. Germline V CDR1 and CDR2: SGHRS, YFSETQ. Trimming took off 5 bases at V and 0 bases at J, with 17 bases between the two ends. DNA for the CDR3: TGCGCCAGCAGTCCGTCGGTCGGTCGTACAACTAATGAAAAACTGTTTTTT. It specifies CASSPSVGRTTNEKLFF.

This clonotype counts as medium-sized (0.01 to 0.1%). The V gene is TRBV7-2, the J gene TRBJ1-3, with D hard to call. Between the trimmed V and J ends, which lost 6 bases and 4 bases, there was a span of 16 bases. The V gene's germline CDR1 is SGHTA and CDR2 FQGNSA. CDR3 size: 15 residues. CDR3 residues: CASSSDGTGGNTIYF. CDR3 bases: TGTGCCAGCAGTTCCGACGGAACTGGAGGAAACACCATATATTTT. The whole variable domain, filled in from reference TRBV7-2 and TRBJ1-3, reads GAGVSQSPSNKVTEKGKDVELRCDPISGHTALYWYRQSLGQGLEFLIYFQGNSAPDKSGLPSDRFSAERTGGSVSTLTIQRTQQEDSAVYLCASSSDGTGGNTIYFGEGSWLTVV.

The chain joins TRBV20-1 to TRBJ1-1; TRBD1 is a possible D gene (6 bases). This CDR3 spans 16 amino acids. V lost 0 bases, J lost 1 base, and 15 bases lay in between. Germline V gene lookup returns CDR1 DFQATT and CDR2 SNEGSKA (reference sequence). The CDR3 spells CSARDYFGQPNTEAFF. The CDR3 DNA is TGCAGTGCTAGAGATTATTTTGGACAGCCGAACACTGAAGCTTTCTTT.

This clonotype was recorded many times. CDR3 DNA: TGTGCCAGCAGTTTTACGCTGAACACTGAAGCTTTCTTT. The encoded protein is CASSFTLNTEAFF. The chain is built from TRBV28 and TRBJ1-1, with D uncertain. Trimming pared 3 bases from V and 0 bases from J, leaving 5 bases between. This CDR3 has 13 residues. Per the germline V gene, CDR1 is MDHEN and CDR2 is SYDVKM.